Shown below are 32 T cell receptor beta chains from a single sample sequenced in a study of cytotoxic CD8 clonotypes in ibrutinib-treated CLL. Only in-frame clones appear in the TCRdb table, and some are missing; sequencing was by immunoSEQ multiplex PCR. The table shows around 52,000 clones, with around 55% occurring only once. The sample in question was PBMCs, obtained after 24 months of ibrutinib treatment. These receptors were collected from a human donor with chronic lymphocytic leukemia.

The chain joins TRBV11-2 to TRBJ1-2; 8 positions match TRBD1. Germline lookup yields CDR1 SGHAT and CDR2 FQNNGV. V lost 2 bases, J lost 3 bases, and 5 bases stayed unmatched. CDR3 length equals 15 residues. CDR3 coding DNA: TGTGCCAGCAGCTTAAGGACAGGGTCGGACTATGGCTACACCTTC. This sequence encodes CASSLRTGSDYGYTF.

J is TRBJ2-2 and V is TRBV5-1; 7 positions agree with TRBD1. Looked up from germline, CDR1 is SGHRS and CDR2 is YFSETQ. This CDR3 is 16 amino acids long. V dropped 0 bases and J dropped 5; count of bases not matched to a gene: 7. The CDR3 spells CASSLEIGTVTGELFF. DNA of the CDR3: TGCGCCAGCAGCTTGGAAATAGGGACAGTTACCGGGGAGCTGTTTTTT.

This rearrangement joins TRBV7-9 to TRBJ2-7; 8 positions match TRBD2. This CDR3 spans 13 amino acids. V dropped 5 bases and J dropped 5; count of bases not matched to a gene: 5. CDR1 SEHNR and CDR2 FQNEAQ come from the germline V gene (reference sequence). The CDR3 loop is CASSPRTSHEQYF. The CDR3 DNA reads as TGTGCCAGCAGCCCCAGGACTAGCCACGAGCAGTACTTC.

CDR3 nucleotide sequence: TGTGCCAGTACCACAATGACAAACAACTATGGCTACACCTTC. It is translated as CASTTMTNNYGYTF. The chain employs TRBV19 and TRBJ1-2; D remains ambiguous. V gave up 7 bases and J gave up 2 bases, with 14 bases separating them. Germline CDR1 reads LNHDA; CDR2 reads SQIVND (reference sequence). The CDR3 contains 14 residues. Full variable domain (missing parts from reference TRBV19 and TRBJ1-2): DGGITQSPKYLFRKEGQNVTLSCEQNLNHDAMYWYRQDPGQGLRLIYYSQIVNDFQKGDIAEGYSVSREKKESFPLTVTSAQKNPTAFYLCASTTMTNNYGYTFGSGTRLTVV.

V gene TRBV5-1 combines with J gene TRBJ2-3, with 9 bases aligning to TRBD1. After removal of 8 bases from V and 0 bases from J, the junction contained 7 bases not matched to a gene. Germline V gives CDR1 SGHRS, CDR2 YFSETQ. The CDR3 is 15 amino acids. Here the CDR3 DNA reads TGCGCCAGTCATCGGACAGGGGATAGCACAGATACGCAGTATTTT. Its protein is CASHRTGDSTDTQYF.

The chain uses TRBV7-2 and TRBJ2-3, with TRBD2 identical over 16 bases. The CDR3 consists of 15 residues. CDR1 is SGHTA, CDR2 FQGNSA, per germline. With V trimmed by 3 bases and J by 7 bases, 1 base remained unmatched. The CDR3 sequence: CASSLGLAGGNTQYF. The CDR3 DNA reads as TGTGCCAGCAGCTTGGGACTAGCGGGGGGGAATACGCAGTATTTT.

J is TRBJ2-7 and V is TRBV5-1, with TRBD1 as a possible D gene (6 bases). Germline V gives CDR1 SGHRS, CDR2 YFSETQ. V gave up 9 bases and J gave up 2 bases, with 27 bases separating them. CDR3 length: 17 residues. CDR3 in DNA: TGCGCCATCGCGAACGGACAACAGGGTTCTGACCCCTACGAGCAGTACTTC. Protein product: CAIANGQQGSDPYEQYF.

The rearrangement joins TRBV2 to TRBJ2-7; a possible D gene is TRBD2 (6 bases). The CDR3 sequence is 17 residues long. The V gene's germline CDR1 is SNHLY and CDR2 FYNNEI. V was cut by 6 bases and J by 0 bases, with 21 bases left in between. As DNA, the CDR3 is TGTGCCAGCAGCATCACTACCGGGACTCCCAGCTCCTACGAGCAGTACTTC. As protein: CASSITTGTPSSYEQYF.

Comments on this clone: Other DNA sequences in this sample translate to the same CDR3. The chain combines TRBV19 with TRBJ2-3; no clear D. V lost 1 base, J lost 6 bases, and 11 bases lay in between. In germline, CDR1 is LNHDA, CDR2 SQIVND (reference sequence). The CDR3 contains 14 residues. The CDR3 spells CASSIGAEGDTQYF. The CDR3 bases are TGTGCCAGTAGTATAGGCGCAGAAGGGGATACGCAGTATTTT.

The chain recombines TRBV28 with TRBJ1-2; no definite D call. Germline CDR1 and CDR2: MDHEN and SYDVKM. This CDR3 has 14 amino acids. V was clipped by 2 bases and J by 4 bases, with 11 bases between them. The CDR3 spells CASSLRAMSYGYTF. The DNA for the CDR3 is TGTGCCAGCAGTTTACGGGCAATGAGCTATGGCTACACCTTC.

The V gene is TRBV5-1, the J gene TRBJ1-1; D unclear. Germline CDR1 SGHRS, CDR2 YFSETQ. The CDR3 contains 13 residues. Trimming removed 0 bases at V and 7 bases at J, with 10 bases between. The CDR3 here is CASSLDRWSEAFF. The CDR3 nucleotides read TGCGCCAGCAGCTTGGACAGATGGAGTGAAGCTTTCTTT.

V is TRBV18 and J is TRBJ1-2, with 9 nucleotides matching TRBD1. Germline V gives CDR1 KGHSH, CDR2 LQKENI. The CDR3 has 17 amino acids. The V segment lost 2 bases and the J segment 4 bases; nucleotides outside the gene matches: 11. CDR3 nucleotide sequence: TGTGCCAGCTCACCAGCATGGGACAGGGTTTTGTTCTATGGCTACACCTTC. This codes for CASSPAWDRVLFYGYTF.

This clone came up many times. The chain employs TRBV9 and TRBJ2-1, with D uncertain. The CDR3 is 16 amino acids. Germline V gives CDR1 SGDLS, CDR2 YYNGEE. V lost 0 bases, J lost 7 bases, and 17 bases lay in between. The chain's CDR3 is CASSVGVPPVGNEQFF. The CDR3 DNA sequence: TGTGCCAGCAGCGTAGGAGTGCCCCCGGTGGGTAATGAGCAGTTCTTC.

In this sample, this clone turned up once. The gene calls are TRBV5-1 and TRBJ2-7; TRBD1 is a possible D gene (5 bases). V was pared by 0 bases and J by 4 bases, with 11 bases between. CDR1 is SGHRS and CDR2 is YFSETQ in the germline V gene. CDR3 length: 14 amino acids. For the CDR3, the DNA is TGCGCCAGCAGCTTGGCCATGGGGCTGTACGAGCAGTACTTC. As protein: CASSLAMGLYEQYF.

This sequence joins TRBV5-6 and TRBJ2-3; TRBD2 might be the D (5 bases). The V gene lost 2 bases and the J gene lost 4 bases, with 17 bases spanning the gap. The V gene's germline CDR1 is SGHDT and CDR2 YYEEEE. The CDR3 runs to 16 residues. The CDR3 sequence: CASSLNGLNRPDTQYF. The CDR3 nucleotides are TGTGCCAGCAGCTTAAATGGACTCAACCGCCCAGATACGCAGTATTTT.

This clone was detected a few times. This chain uses TRBV28 with TRBJ2-6; tentative D call: TRBD1 (6 bases). CDR3 length: 16 residues. Trimming removed 7 bases at V and 3 bases at J, with 16 bases between. The germline V gene has CDR1 MDHEN and CDR2 SYDVKM. The DNA for the CDR3 is TGTGCCAGCACCATGAGGGGGATATTTGGGGCCAACGTCCTGACTTTC. It codes for CASTMRGIFGANVLTF.

This clone was detected only a few times. This chain links TRBV5-4 with TRBJ2-5; tentatively, D is TRBD2 (6 bases). Germline CDR1 reads SGHNT; CDR2 reads YYREEE (reference sequence). Trimming removed 0 bases at V and 4 bases at J, with 22 bases between. The CDR3 consists of 18 residues. CDR3: CASSLAGREWLKRETQYF. CDR3 in DNA: TGTGCCAGCAGCTTGGCTGGACGGGAGTGGCTCAAGCGAGAGACCCAGTACTTC. The whole variable domain, filled in from reference TRBV5-4 and TRBJ2-5, reads ETGVTQSPTHLIKTRGQQVTLRCSSQSGHNTVSWYQQALGQGPQFIFQYYREEENGRGNFPPRFSGLQFPNYSSELNVNALELDDSALYLCASSLAGREWLKRETQYFGPGTRLLVL.

The chain combines TRBV6-5 with TRBJ2-3; D not resolved. The length of the CDR3 is 15 residues. V was trimmed by 2 bases and J by 1 base, leaving 10 bases between them. Germline values: CDR1 MNHEY, CDR2 SVGAGI. CDR3 bases: TGTGCCAGCAGTTACGGGGTACCTGGCACAGATACGCAGTATTTT. It codes for CASSYGVPGTDTQYF.

V and J are TRBV6-5 and TRBJ1-4; D not certain. V was pared by 4 bases and J by 8 bases, with 14 bases between. Germline CDR1 and CDR2: MNHEY and SVGAGI. CDR3 length: 14 residues. CDR3 DNA: TGTGCCAGCAGTTCCGCAGGCCCTCGGGAAAAACTGTTTTTT. Its translation is CASSSAGPREKLFF.

This clone was recorded a few times. This chain links TRBV7-9 with TRBJ1-1; possible D gene TRBD1, 6 bases. V shed 0 bases and J shed 1 base, with 21 bases lying between them. The CDR3 is made up of 19 amino acids. Germline loops: CDR1 SEHNR, CDR2 FQNEAQ (reference sequence). CDR3 in DNA: TGTGCCAGCAGCTTAGCGTGGAGGGGGGCCGCCCTTGGGAACACTGAAGCTTTCTTT. It encodes CASSLAWRGAALGNTEAFF.

The chain combines TRBV19 with TRBJ2-7, with 8 bases aligning to TRBD2. The CDR3 runs 15 residues. The V and J ends lost 1 base and 1 base, in that order; junction bases with no gene match: 3. Germline assignment: CDR1 LNHDA and CDR2 SQIVND (reference sequence). This CDR3 is CASSIASGSSYEQYF. The CDR3 DNA is TGTGCCAGTAGTATAGCCAGCGGGAGTTCCTACGAGCAGTACTTC.

This sequence joins TRBV6-6 and TRBJ2-7; 7 bases agree with TRBD2. The CDR3 contains 15 residues. Germline V lookup: CDR1 MNHNY, CDR2 SVGAGI (reference sequence). V gave up 8 bases and J gave up 3 bases; unmatched junction bases: 13. CDR3 loop: CASSPGGGRGYEQYF. DNA of the CDR3: TGTGCCAGCTCCCCAGGTGGGGGGAGGGGCTACGAGCAGTACTTC.

This clone was detected only a few times. The chain combines TRBV6-1 with TRBJ1-6, with D unclear. The CDR3 sequence is 13 residues long. Germline CDR1 is MNHNS and CDR2 is SASEGT. V lost 11 bases and J lost 7, with 15 bases in between. CDR3 nucleotide sequence: TGTGCCGTTACCCGGGCTGCAAATTCACCCCTCCACTTT. As protein: CAVTRAANSPLHF.

This clone came up a few times. This chain links TRBV7-2 with TRBJ1-2, with D possibly being TRBD1 (6 bases). The CDR3 is 16 residues long. Trimming shortened V by 2 bases and J by 4 bases, and 17 bases separated the two germline ends. Germline V gene sequence: CDR1 SGHTA, CDR2 FQGNSA. CDR3 in amino acids: CASSLMAGALSYGYTF. In nucleotides, the CDR3 is TGTGCCAGCAGCTTAATGGCGGGGGCGCTATCCTATGGCTACACCTTC.

This clone was seen a single time. V is TRBV2 and J is TRBJ2-7, with D perhaps being TRBD1 or TRBD2 (5 bases each). The germline gives CDR1 SNHLY, CDR2 FYNNEI. The ends were cut back, 5 bases at V and 2 bases at J, with 10 bases in the middle. The CDR3 runs 13 residues. The CDR3, as DNA: TGTGCCAGCAGTCCCGGGACCCCCTACGAGCAGTACTTC. It is translated as CASSPGTPYEQYF.

This clone was seen once. The chain uses TRBV7-9 and TRBJ2-5, with D unclear. Germline CDR1 and CDR2: SEHNR and FQNEAQ (reference sequence). There are 13 residues in the CDR3. The ends were cut back, 3 bases at V and 5 bases at J, with 10 bases in the middle. The chain's CDR3 is CASSLVVLETQYF. CDR3 coding DNA: TGTGCCAGCAGCTTGGTGGTATTGGAGACCCAGTACTTC. The complete variable domain, with remaining parts taken from reference TRBV7-9 and TRBJ2-5, reads DTGVSQNPRHKITKRGQNVTFRCDPISEHNRLYWYRQTLGQGPEFLTYFQNEAQLEKSRLLSDRFSAERPKGSFSTLEIQRTEQGDSAMYLCASSLVVLETQYFGPGTRLLVL.

V and J are TRBV5-1 and TRBJ1-5; TRBD1 might be the D (5 bases). CDR3 length equals 17 residues. Germline V lookup: CDR1 SGHRS, CDR2 YFSETQ. The V and J ends lost 2 bases and 0 bases respectively, with 15 bases between them. Here the CDR3 DNA reads TGCGCCAGCAGCTTCGGACCCACAGGCAATAGCAATCAGCCCCAGCATTTT. The encoded protein is CASSFGPTGNSNQPQHF. Full variable domain (outside the CDR3, taken from reference TRBV5-1 and TRBJ1-5): KAGVTQTPRYLIKTRGQQVTLSCSPISGHRSVSWYQQTPGQGLQFLFEYFSETQRNKGNFPGRFSGRQFSNSRSEMNVSTLELGDSALYLCASSFGPTGNSNQPQHFGDGTRLSIL.

V and J are TRBV5-4 and TRBJ2-1, with D maybe TRBD1 (5 bases). Germline CDR1 SGHNT, CDR2 YYREEE (reference sequence). This CDR3 spans 15 amino acids. The V and J ends lost 6 bases and 0 bases respectively, with 13 bases between them. CDR3 amino acids: CASITQGSSYNEQFF. The CDR3 DNA follows: TGTGCCAGCATTACGCAGGGTAGCTCCTACAATGAGCAGTTCTTC.

This clone appeared once. This chain connects TRBV6-1 to TRBJ1-5, with unresolved D. V was clipped by 0 bases and J by 0 bases, with 9 bases between them. The CDR3 is 16 residues long. Germline V gives CDR1 MNHNS, CDR2 SASEGT. The CDR3 loop is CASSEAQVYSNQPQHF. The CDR3 DNA is TGTGCCAGCAGTGAAGCGCAGGTTTATAGCAATCAGCCCCAGCATTTT.

This clone came up a few times. The CDR3 coding sequence is TGCAGCGTTGAGAAGGGGGCTGGGGCCAACGTCCTGACTTTC. Amino acids: CSVEKGAGANVLTF. This sequence joins TRBV29-1 and TRBJ2-6; a possible D gene is TRBD1 (6 bases). Germline V CDR1 and CDR2: SQVTM, ANQGSEA. CDR3 length equals 14 residues. Between the trimmed V and J ends, which lost 3 bases and 2 bases, there was a span of 8 bases.

This chain links TRBV13 with TRBJ2-1; TRBD2 matches 7 bases. V was pared by 5 bases and J by 8 bases, with 9 bases of the junction left unmatched. The germline V gene encodes CDR1 PRHDT and CDR2 FYEKMQ (reference sequence). The length of the CDR3 is 14 residues. The CDR3 spells CASSPRTSRHEQFF. CDR3 DNA sequence: TGTGCCAGCAGCCCCAGGACTAGTAGGCATGAGCAGTTCTTC. Variable domain in full (rest from reference TRBV13 and TRBJ2-1): AAGVIQSPRHLIKEKRETATLKCYPIPRHDTVYWYQQGPGQDPQFLISFYEKMQSDKGSIPDRFSAQQFSDYHSELNMSSLELGDSALYFCASSPRTSRHEQFFGPGTRLTVL.

The CDR3 region has the DNA TGTGCCAGCAGCTTGGATCTAGCGGCCTACGAGCAGTACTTC. It yields the protein CASSLDLAAYEQYF. The chain carries TRBV5-5 and TRBJ2-7; 7 bases are shared with TRBD2. This CDR3 is built from 14 residues. CDR1 is SGHKS, CDR2 YYEKEE, per germline (reference sequence). The ends lost 0 bases at V and 2 bases at J; junction bases unmatched: 2.